These T cell receptor beta chains were read from a single sample in a study of shared clonotypes between healthy human individuals. Assay used: immunoSEQ multiplex PCR; TCRdb lists only in-frame clones, some missing. The sample records about half a million clones, around 73% being singletons. What was sequenced was PBMCs. These receptors all come from a woman aged 40 to 55 in good health. Some clones in this sample may be carry-over from other donors' samples. CDR3s include the opening cysteine and the closing phenylalanine or tryptophan. The D gene is left open where the match is weak. Some rows mark clone size as missing; the rest say once, few, many or name a class of expanded clone.

CDR3 protein: CASSPSEDATYYGYTF; CDR3 DNA: TGTGCCAGCTCACCCTCTGAGGACGCCACTTACTATGGCTACACCTTC; V gene: TRBV18; J gene: TRBJ1-2; clone size: NA; D gene: NA
CDR3 protein: CASTQIGEQYF; CDR3 DNA: TGTGCCAGCACCCAGATCGGCGAGCAGTACTTC; V gene: TRBV6-6; J gene: TRBJ2-7; clone size: NA; D gene: NA
CDR3 protein: CASSEGGANSGNTIYF; CDR3 DNA: TGTGCCAGCAGTGAAGGAGGGGCTAACTCTGGAAACACCATATATTTT; V gene: TRBV2; J gene: TRBJ1-3; clone size: few; D gene: NA
CDR3 protein: CASSVVDRNTEAFF; CDR3 DNA: TGTGCCAGCAGTGTTGTCGACAGGAACACTGAAGCTTTCTTT; V gene: TRBV28; J gene: TRBJ1-1; clone size: NA; D gene: NA
CDR3 protein: CASSRGQGGEIQYF; CDR3 DNA: TGCGCCAGCAGCCGGGGACAGGGAGGGGAAATTCAGTACTTC; V gene: TRBV5-1; J gene: TRBJ2-4; clone size: few; D gene: TRBD1
CDR3 protein: CASSLDSLAGASYEQYF; CDR3 DNA: TGTGCCAGCAGCTTAGATAGCCTAGCGGGGGCCTCCTACGAGCAGTACTTC; V gene: TRBV7-2; J gene: TRBJ2-7; clone size: NA; D gene: TRBD2
CDR3 protein: CASSPGTGYYGYTF; CDR3 DNA: TGTGCCAGCAGCCCCGGGACAGGGTACTATGGCTACACCTTC; V gene: TRBV9; J gene: TRBJ1-2; clone size: NA; D gene: TRBD1
CDR3 protein: CASSVGGATNEKLFF; CDR3 DNA: TGTGCCAGCAGCGTAGGTGGAGCAACTAATGAAAAACTGTTTTTT; V gene: TRBV9; J gene: TRBJ1-4; clone size: NA; D gene: NA
CDR3 protein: CAWSQGGPSYEQYF; CDR3 DNA: TGTGCCTGGAGTCAGGGGGGCCCCTCCTACGAGCAGTACTTC; V gene: TRBV30; J gene: TRBJ2-7; clone size: NA; D gene: NA
CDR3 protein: CASSGVFAGELFF; CDR3 DNA: TGTGCCAGCAGCGGGGTATTTGCCGGGGAGCTGTTTTTT; V gene: TRBV9; J gene: TRBJ2-2; clone size: NA; D gene: NA
CDR3 protein: CASSGSGYYEQYF; CDR3 DNA: TGTGCCAGCAGCGGCAGCGGGTACTACGAGCAGTACTTC; V gene: TRBV7-2; J gene: TRBJ2-7; clone size: NA; D gene: NA
CDR3 protein: CASSLESTGYYEQYF; CDR3 DNA: TGTGCCAGCAGCTTAGAATCGACAGGGTACTACGAGCAGTACTTC; V gene: TRBV11-2; J gene: TRBJ2-7; clone size: NA; D gene: TRBD1
CDR3 protein: CASRETGSNQPQHF; CDR3 DNA: TGTGCCAGTAGAGAGACGGGTAGCAATCAGCCCCAGCATTTT; V gene: TRBV19; J gene: TRBJ1-5; clone size: NA; D gene: NA
CDR3 protein: CASSFIVTGTGRTRNYEQYF; CDR3 DNA: TGTGCCAGCAGTTTCATCGTTACCGGGACAGGGCGAACCAGGAACTACGAGCAGTACTTC; V gene: TRBV27; J gene: TRBJ2-7; clone size: few; D gene: TRBD1
CDR3 protein: CASRERSRPYNEQFF; CDR3 DNA: TGTGCCAGCCGGGAGAGATCCAGGCCCTACAATGAGCAGTTCTTC; V gene: TRBV27; J gene: TRBJ2-1; clone size: NA; D gene: NA
CDR3 protein: CASGGLQGFGYTF; CDR3 DNA: TGTGCCAGCGGGGGACTACAGGGTTTTGGCTACACCTTC; V gene: TRBV28; J gene: TRBJ1-2; clone size: few; D gene: NA
CDR3 protein: CAISRTSGANNEQFF; CDR3 DNA: TGTGCCATCAGTCGGACTAGCGGGGCCAACAATGAGCAGTTCTTC; V gene: TRBV10-3; J gene: TRBJ2-1; clone size: NA; D gene: TRBD2
CDR3 protein: CASSQAASLTGELFF; CDR3 DNA: TGCGCCAGCAGCCAAGCCGCCTCCCTCACCGGGGAGCTGTTTTTT; V gene: TRBV4-1; J gene: TRBJ2-2; clone size: NA; D gene: NA
CDR3 protein: CAWSVGGSPLHF; CDR3 DNA: TGTGCCTGGAGTGTAGGGGGATCACCCCTCCACTTT; V gene: TRBV30; J gene: TRBJ1-6; clone size: NA; D gene: NA
CDR3 protein: CASSPGGTSGTYEQYF; CDR3 DNA: TGTGCCAGCAGCCCGGGCGGGACTAGCGGTACCTACGAGCAGTACTTC; V gene: TRBV5-4; J gene: TRBJ2-7; clone size: many; D gene: TRBD2
CDR3 protein: CSVEVGSGISEQYF; CDR3 DNA: TGCAGCGTTGAAGTTGGGTCAGGCATCTCCGAGCAGTACTTC; V gene: TRBV29-1; J gene: TRBJ2-7; clone size: NA; D gene: NA
CDR3 protein: CASSFMLAADTQYF; CDR3 DNA: TGTGCCAGCAGCTTTATGCTAGCCGCCGATACGCAGTATTTT; V gene: TRBV11-2; J gene: TRBJ2-3; clone size: NA; D gene: NA
CDR3 protein: CASSRRTSGHYEQYF; CDR3 DNA: TGTGCCAGCAGCCGCCGGACTAGCGGGCACTACGAGCAGTACTTC; V gene: TRBV5-4; J gene: TRBJ2-7; clone size: NA; D gene: TRBD2
CDR3 protein: CASSREGNSNQPQHF; CDR3 DNA: TGTGCCAGCAGCCGTGAGGGGAATAGCAATCAGCCCCAGCATTTT; V gene: TRBV6-5; J gene: TRBJ1-5; clone size: once; D gene: NA